The 16 T cell receptor delta chains presented below share a single source sample, sequenced in a study of γδ T cells in repeated Plasmodium falciparum infection. Bulk repertoires came from Vgamma9/Vdelta2+ or Vdelta2-negative gammadelta T cells flow-sorted from PBMC. TCRdb redid clone calling on the multiplex PCR reads using CATT. This table has 45,000 to 70,000 delta-chain clones, approximately 1.5% appearing once. Input material: gamma-delta T cells from blood. These receptors were taken from a pool of human donors (malaria-infected and uninfected, not separated).

This clone came up a few times. A single base is all that separates this from a far larger clone, so a read error is likely. Distinct nucleotide sequences in the sample also encode this CDR3. The gene calls are TRDV1 and TRDJ1; 11 nucleotides match TRDD3. TCRdb does not report a J gene; here it was assigned by matching the DNA to germline references. This CDR3 has 19 amino acids. Germline CDR1 is TSWWSYY and CDR2 is QGS. The CDR3 reads CALGELGWGIPSYTDKLIF. CDR3 coding DNA: TGTGCTCTTGGGGAACTAGGCTGGGGGATACCCTCATACACTGATAAACTCATCTTT.

This clone was recorded a few times. TCRdb's listed protein matches a much larger clone and diverges from this DNA's translation at residue 15, likely through a read error; the protein shown comes from the DNA. The V call is TRDV3, the J call TRDJ1; D unclear. TCRdb leaves out the J gene; it was filled in here by matching the DNA to germline. Germline assignment: CDR1 TVYSNPD and CDR2 GDNSRS (reference sequence). The CDR3 is 18 residues long. CDR3 loop: CAFRSPNLRRSQVDELIF. The CDR3 bases are TGTGCCTTTAGGTCCCCCAATCTCCGGCGGAGTCAAGTCGATGAACTCATCTTT.

As concerns this clone: The protein recorded in TCRdb matches a much larger clone and deviates from this DNA's translation at residue 16, suggesting a read error; the protein here is obtained by translating the DNA. The chain joins TRDV1 to TRDJ1; 12 bases map to TRDD3. TCRdb does not report a J gene; here it was assigned by matching the DNA to germline references. The junction had 25 bases not matched to a gene; V was cut back by 2 bases and J by 0 bases. The CDR3 extends over 24 amino acids. CDR1 and CDR2 from the germline V gene are TSWWSYY and QGS. The DNA of the CDR3 is TGTGCTCTTGGGGAAATATTATTATGGAATCCTACTGGGGGATACTCTCCGTACACCGATAAACTCATCTTT. It codes for CALGEILLWNPTGGYSPYTDKLIF.

This clone has more than one count but fewer than ten. A read error likely explains this, since a far larger clone differs by one base. Other DNA sequences in the sample encode the same CDR3. The chain recombines TRDV1 with TRDJ1; unclear D gene. The germline gives CDR1 TSWWSYY, CDR2 QGS. The CDR3 covers 12 residues. The CDR3 coding sequence is TGTGCTCTGGGAGTCGGTGCCGATAAGCTCATCTTT. Encoded protein: CALGVGADKLIF.

This clone was found a few times. The protein recorded in TCRdb matches a much larger clone and deviates from this DNA's translation at residue 11, suggesting a read error; the protein here is obtained by translating the DNA. The V and J genes are TRDV1 and TRDJ1; tentative D call: TRDD3 (6 bases). The CDR3 consists of 14 residues. V was cut by 2 bases and J by 10 bases, with 17 bases left in between. Germline loops: CDR1 TSWWSYY, CDR2 QGS. The CDR3 loop reads CALGEGIGGARLIF. The CDR3 coding sequence is TGTGCTCTTGGGGAAGGGATCGGGGGAGCTAGACTCATCTTT.

Notes on this clone: One base separates it from a far larger clone, so it is likely a read error. At the DNA level, this CDR3 is encoded by other sequences in the same sample as well. The chain joins TRDV2 to TRDJ1; 11 bases agree with TRDD3. TCRdb supplies no J gene; here it was assigned by aligning the nucleotide sequence to germline. The CDR3 has 18 amino acids. V lost 3 bases and J lost 0; bases outside the gene matches: 11. The germline CDR1 and CDR2 sequences are GEAIGNYY and EKD. The CDR3 DNA reads as TGTGCCTGTGACCCCTATTGGGGGATACGCCTTTACACCGATAAACTCATCTTT. Translating gives CACDPYWGIRLYTDKLIF.

This clone was picked up many times. At residue 4, the TCRdb protein and translated DNA are inconsistent; the protein given comes from the DNA. The chain employs TRDV1 and TRDJ1; 8 bases align to TRDD3. This CDR3 is 23 amino acids long. After removal of 8 bases from V and 0 bases from J, the junction contained 32 bases not matched to a gene. From germline, CDR1 is TSWWSYY and CDR2 QGS. CDR3 sequence reads: CALRRNFLPLSLLGVTYTDKLIF. The CDR3 DNA follows: TGTGCTCTTAGGAGAAACTTCCTCCCTTTATCTTTACTGGGGGTTACGTACACCGATAAACTCATCTTT.

This clone was counted many times. TCRdb pairs this DNA with a much larger clone's protein that differs at residue 8, likely a read error; the protein shown was translated from the DNA. The rearrangement links TRDV1 to TRDJ1, with D possibly matching TRDD3 (6 bases). The J gene comes from matching the DNA to germline here; TCRdb lacks it. This CDR3 comprises 14 residues. V lost 3 bases, J lost 3 bases, and 11 bases lay in between. CDR1 TSWWSYY and CDR2 QGS come from the germline V gene. CDR3: CALGDGTGSDKLIF. CDR3 nucleotide sequence: TGTGCTCTTGGGGATGGGACTGGGTCCGATAAACTCATCTTT.

This clone was picked up a small number of times. A far larger clone is a single base away, which makes a read error likely. The sample contains more than one DNA sequence encoding this CDR3. The rearrangement links TRDV3 to TRDJ1, with D perhaps matching TRDD3 (6 bases). TCRdb carries no J gene annotation; the J gene was assigned here by matching the DNA with germline. Germline loops: CDR1 TVYSNPD, CDR2 GDNSRS (reference sequence). V was clipped by 5 bases and J by 0 bases, with 49 bases between them. The CDR3 sequence is 25 residues long. For the CDR3, the DNA is TGTGCCCTCAACCGGTGGAGTTTACTGGGAGACCATCCTCATGCGCAGACCTCGTACACCGATAAACTCATCTTT. It codes for CALNRWSLLGDHPHAQTSYTDKLIF.

Concerning this clone itself: The amino acid sequence in TCRdb belongs to a much larger clone and departs from this DNA's translation at residue 15, likely a sequencing read error; the sequence shown is translated from the DNA. The chain uses TRDV1 and TRDJ1, with 10 bases matching TRDD3. The J gene, not given by TCRdb, was assigned here from a germline match of the nucleotide sequence. The CDR3 is 21 residues long. The ends lost 2 bases at V and 3 bases at J; junction bases unmatched: 21. The germline gives CDR1 TSWWSYY, CDR2 QGS. The CDR3 sequence is CALGESILQNIWGILADKLIF. The CDR3 coding sequence is TGTGCTCTTGGGGAAAGTATCCTACAAAACATTTGGGGGATACTCGCCGATAAACTCATCTTT.

Concerning this clone itself: The protein given by TCRdb reflects a much larger clone and differs at residue 7 from this DNA's translation, likely from a read error; the protein shown is the DNA's translation. This chain uses TRDV1 with TRDJ1; 9 bases map to TRDD3. No J gene is reported in TCRdb; it was inferred here by comparing the DNA with germline. Germline V gene data show CDR1 as TSWWSYY and CDR2 as QGS. The CDR3 totals 20 residues. V trimming: 1 base; J trimming: 0 bases; junction bases outside the gene matches: 15. The CDR3 loop reads CALGERYQGDTLLDTDKLIF. The CDR3 DNA follows: TGTGCTCTTGGGGAACGGTATCAGGGGGATACTCTCCTTGACACCGATAAACTCATCTTT.

This clone was counted ten times or more. This DNA's translation and the protein TCRdb lists, from a much larger clone, do not match at residue 13, likely due to a read error; the protein shown is translated from the DNA. The chain has TRDV1 and TRDJ1, with TRDD3 identical over 12 bases. TCRdb offers no J gene call, so here the DNA was matched to germline to obtain one. Losses at the gene ends were 3 bases for V and 3 bases for J; bases not matched to a gene: 11. The CDR3 totals 18 residues. CDR1 and CDR2 (germline): TSWWSYY, QGS. The CDR3 DNA follows: TGTGCTCTTGGGGAGACGCCTGGGGGATACGGGTACGCCGATAAACTCATCTTT. It specifies CALGETPGGYGYADKLIF.

On this clone itself: The translation of this DNA and the TCRdb protein of a much larger clone differ at residue 8, probably owing to a read error; the protein shown here is translated from the DNA. The chain couples TRDV2 to TRDJ2; 8 bases are a match to TRDD3. Germline CDR1 is GEAIGNYY and CDR2 is EKD. The ends lost 2 bases at V and 0 bases at J; junction bases unmatched: 4. The CDR3 extends over 16 amino acids. CDR3 loop: CACDRLGGTLTAQLFF. In DNA, the CDR3 is TGTGCCTGTGACAGACTGGGGGGTACTTTGACAGCACAACTCTTCTTT.

Only a few counts were recorded for this clone. The protein recorded in TCRdb matches a much larger clone and deviates from this DNA's translation at residue 8, suggesting a read error; the protein here is obtained by translating the DNA. V usage is TRDV1 and J usage is TRDJ1, with 7 bases fitting TRDD3. Here the J gene was assigned by germline matching of the DNA, as TCRdb has none. The germline V gene encodes CDR1 TSWWSYY and CDR2 QGS. This CDR3 has 23 amino acids. J lost 3 bases, V lost 0 bases, and 28 bases had no gene match. The chain's CDR3 is CALGELCLKDTRILSLSPDKLIF. The DNA of the CDR3 is TGTGCTCTTGGGGAACTTTGTTTGAAGGATACGCGTATCCTGAGTTTGAGCCCCGATAAACTCATCTTT.

This clone came up a few times. The protein in TCRdb stems from a much larger clone and differs at residue 13 from this DNA's translation, likely a read error; here the protein is translated from the DNA. This rearrangement joins TRDV1 to TRDJ1, with a weak D call TRDD3 (6 bases). No J segment appears in TCRdb, so it was assigned here by matching the sequence to germline. This CDR3 region has 21 residues. Trimming took off 4 bases at V and 4 bases at J, with 34 bases between the two ends. Germline CDR1 reads TSWWSYY; CDR2 reads QGS. For the CDR3, the DNA is TGTGCTCTTGGGGTAGGCTTCCGTCCCGGGGGAGTACGGGGGGGCAACGATAAACTCATCTTT. This sequence encodes CALGVGFRPGGVRGGNDKLIF.

This clone was seen many times. The amino acid sequence in TCRdb belongs to a much larger clone and departs from this DNA's translation at residue 10, likely a sequencing read error; the sequence shown is translated from the DNA. The chain couples TRDV2 to TRDJ1, with 9 positions matching TRDD3. This CDR3 contains 15 residues. CDR1 is GEAIGNYY and CDR2 is EKD in the germline V gene. Unmatched junction bases numbered 13, after V lost 3 bases and J lost 9 bases. The CDR3 DNA reads as TGTGCCTGTGACGACCTTCTGGGGGATGCGACGGAACTCATCTTT. Protein product: CACDDLLGDATELIF.